One sample yielded the 30 T cell receptor beta chains listed below, sequenced in a study of radiotherapy plus CTLA-4 blockade in lung cancer. Data came from immunoSEQ multiplex PCR; TCRdb stores just in-frame clones and leaves some out. Of over 50,000 clones listed, approximately 79% are singletons. Here the sequenced sample was peripheral blood, taken from a patient treated with radiotherapy plus ipilimumab. All receptors come from a human donor with non-small cell lung cancer who had a complete response to radiotherapy plus ipilimumab.

The chain recombines TRBV5-1 with TRBJ2-3; TRBD2 might be the D (6 bases). The CDR3 is 15 residues long. Germline lookup yields CDR1 SGHRS and CDR2 YFSETQ. Trimming took 3 bases from V and 5 from J, leaving 16 bases between them. The CDR3 loop is CASSSRWGVEDTQYF. Here the CDR3 DNA reads TGCGCCAGCAGCTCCCGCTGGGGGGTCGAAGATACGCAGTATTTT.

The chain uses TRBV2 and TRBJ1-1; the D gene is possibly TRBD1 (6 bases). Trimming pared 6 bases from V and 4 bases from J, leaving 15 bases between. Germline values: CDR1 SNHLY, CDR2 FYNNEI. CDR3 length: 14 amino acids. The CDR3: CASRSNRVGTEAFF. CDR3 sequence (DNA): TGTGCCAGCAGGTCTAACAGGGTCGGCACTGAAGCTTTCTTT.

The rearrangement joins TRBV30 to TRBJ1-2, with 9 positions matching TRBD1. Germline-derived CDR1 and CDR2 are GTSNPN and SVGIG (reference sequence). V shed 0 bases and J 13 bases; nucleotides not matched to a gene: 12. This CDR3 contains 14 residues. The chain's CDR3 is CAWSVLGTGRLGTF. The CDR3 DNA follows: TGTGCCTGGAGTGTACTGGGGACAGGGCGCCTCGGCACCTTC.

This clone was seen once. The chain recombines TRBV7-9 with TRBJ2-7; 8 bases map to TRBD2. The germline gives CDR1 SEHNR, CDR2 FQNEAQ (reference sequence). This CDR3 has 16 residues. V dropped 5 bases and J dropped 3; count of bases not matched to a gene: 12. CDR3 nucleotides: TGTGCCAGCAGCCCGCGGCCGGGAGGGGGAATCTACGAGCAGTACGTC. Protein: CASSPRPGGGIYEQYV.

The CDR3 region is CSAQGPQGGTEAFF. Written as DNA, the CDR3 is TGCAGCGCCCAAGGTCCTCAGGGGGGCACTGAAGCTTTCTTT. This chain uses TRBV29-1 with TRBJ1-1; TRBD1 aligns across 7 bases. The CDR3 contains 14 residues. The ends lost 7 bases at V and 4 bases at J; junction bases unmatched: 12. Germline V gene data show CDR1 as SQVTM and CDR2 as ANQGSEA.

The J gene is TRBJ1-1, the V gene TRBV28, with TRBD1 matching over 8 bases. CDR1 MDHEN and CDR2 SYDVKM come from the germline V gene. The J segment lost 4 bases and the V segment lost 5 bases, leaving 9 bases of the junction unmatched. This CDR3 region has 15 residues. The CDR3 sequence is CASSKPRGQATEAFF. Here the CDR3 DNA reads TGTGCCAGCAGTAAACCCAGGGGGCAGGCCACTGAAGCTTTCTTT.

The chain employs TRBV6-1 and TRBJ1-1; weak D call: TRBD1 (5 bases). There are 15 residues in the CDR3. Germline-derived CDR1 and CDR2 are MNHNS and SASEGT. The germline V and J ends were trimmed by 3 bases and 3 bases, with 14 bases remaining between them. Here the CDR3 DNA reads TGTGCCAGCAGTGAGCAGGGAGGAATCGACACTGAAGCTTTCTTT. It is translated as CASSEQGGIDTEAFF.

V gene TRBV30 combines with J gene TRBJ1-1; maybe TRBD1 (6 bases). CDR3 length: 13 residues. The V gene's germline CDR1 is GTSNPN and CDR2 SVGIG (reference sequence). Trimming removed 6 bases at V and 2 bases at J, with 13 bases between. The CDR3, as DNA: TGTGCCTGTCACAGGGCCAGAAACACTGAAGCTTTCTTT. Translating gives CACHRARNTEAFF.

This clone has only a few counts. V and J are TRBV5-4 and TRBJ2-3; 7 positions agree with TRBD2. Germline V CDR1 and CDR2: SGHNT, YYREEE (reference sequence). The CDR3 loop spans 11 amino acids. Germline trimming cut 7 bases from V and 11 bases from J; bases unmatched to any gene: 7. CDR3 amino acids: CASGAGVGQYF. CDR3 coding DNA: TGTGCCAGCGGCGCGGGAGTAGGGCAGTATTTT.

This chain connects TRBV9 to TRBJ2-1; no clear D gene. CDR3 size: 11 residues. V was cut by 3 bases and J by 5 bases, with 3 bases left in between. Per germline, CDR1 SGDLS and CDR2 YYNGEE. CDR3 in amino acids: CASSADNEQFF. CDR3 coding DNA: TGTGCCAGCAGCGCCGACAATGAGCAGTTCTTC.

This chain connects TRBV18 to TRBJ2-1; TRBD2 agrees at 9 bases. The junction had 11 bases not matched to a gene; V was cut back by 8 bases and J by 0 bases. The CDR3 runs to 17 residues. Germline-derived CDR1 and CDR2 are KGHSH and LQKENI. The CDR3 region is CASKFSGGPSSYNEQFF. The CDR3 coding sequence is TGTGCCAGCAAATTTAGCGGGGGCCCTAGCTCCTACAATGAGCAGTTCTTC.

This clone showed up just a few times. The chain is built from TRBV7-9 and TRBJ2-1; no definite D call. From germline, CDR1 is SEHNR and CDR2 FQNEAQ (reference sequence). CDR3 length: 15 residues. V lost 5 bases, J lost 0 bases, and 11 bases lay in between. CDR3 coding DNA: TGTGCCAGCAGCCCCCCGGGTGCCTCCTACAATGAGCAGTTCTTC. As protein: CASSPPGASYNEQFF.

The chain has TRBV14 and TRBJ2-6, with D unresolved. V was trimmed by 4 bases and J by 0 bases, leaving 4 bases between them. The CDR3 has 14 amino acids. Germline V lookup: CDR1 SGHDN, CDR2 FVKESK. The CDR3 sequence: CASSPSSGANVLTF. The CDR3 coding sequence is TGTGCCAGCAGCCCGAGCTCTGGGGCCAACGTCCTGACTTTC.

The chain uses TRBV5-1 and TRBJ1-1; TRBD1 matches at 8 bases. The CDR3 extends over 14 amino acids. Germline CDR1 reads SGHRS; CDR2 reads YFSETQ. Trimming cost V 0 bases and J 5 bases; bases outside gene matches: 3. The CDR3 DNA reads as TGCGCCAGCAGCTTGGTAGGACAGGGTACTGAAGCTTTCTTT. This encodes CASSLVGQGTEAFF.

The chain employs TRBV6-1 and TRBJ1-5; 7 bases match TRBD1. From germline, CDR1 is MNHNS and CDR2 SASEGT. Trimming removed 8 bases from V and 6 bases from J; junction bases left unmatched: 7. This CDR3 comprises 13 residues. CDR3 in amino acids: CASLRGLSQPQHF. The CDR3 DNA is TGTGCCAGCCTTAGGGGGCTGAGTCAGCCCCAGCATTTT.

The chain carries TRBV11-2 and TRBJ1-4; D might be TRBD1 (5 bases). Germline CDR1 is SGHAT and CDR2 is FQNNGV. The CDR3 spans 13 residues. Between the trimmed V and J ends, which lost 5 bases and 6 bases, there was a span of 10 bases. The CDR3 reads CASSAQGYEKLFF. CDR3 coding DNA: TGTGCCAGCAGCGCGCAGGGCTATGAAAAACTGTTTTTT.

The chain employs TRBV19 and TRBJ1-5; no clear D gene. The CDR3 has 17 residues. The V gene lost 4 bases and the J gene lost 0 bases, with 16 bases spanning the gap. Germline V gene sequence: CDR1 LNHDA, CDR2 SQIVND (reference sequence). CDR3 sequence reads: CASSKGEGTYSNQPQHF. DNA for the CDR3: TGTGCCAGTAGTAAAGGTGAGGGCACTTATAGCAATCAGCCCCAGCATTTT.

The V gene is TRBV11-2, the J gene TRBJ1-1; 8 bases align to TRBD1. Germline V gives CDR1 SGHAT, CDR2 FQNNGV. The CDR3 runs to 15 residues. The J segment lost 4 bases and the V segment lost 4 bases, leaving 8 bases of the junction unmatched. The CDR3 nucleotides are TGTGCCAGCAGCTCTCTCGGGACAGGCGGCACTGAAGCTTTCTTT. It translates to CASSSLGTGGTEAFF.

The chain joins TRBV2 to TRBJ2-3; D is unclear. The CDR3 is 14 residues long. Germline lookup yields CDR1 SNHLY and CDR2 FYNNEI. V lost 5 bases and J lost 0, with 9 bases in between. The CDR3 here is CASSTDRSTDTQYF. CDR3 bases: TGTGCCAGCAGTACTGATCGGAGCACAGATACGCAGTATTTT.

This clone was counted a single time. The chain joins TRBV7-2 to TRBJ2-7; unclear D gene. This CDR3 has 11 residues. The germline gives CDR1 SGHTA, CDR2 FQGNSA. Trimming took 3 bases from V and 4 from J, leaving 4 bases between them. The CDR3 region is CASSLSYEQYF. The CDR3 DNA follows: TGTGCCAGCAGCTTGAGTTACGAGCAGTACTTC.

This clone was counted between two and nine times. The chain links TRBV7-8 to TRBJ2-1; TRBD1 might be the D (6 bases). The germline CDR1 and CDR2 sequences are SGHVS and FQNEAQ. V was cut by 1 base and J by 14 bases, with 18 bases left in between. CDR3 size: 14 residues. CDR3 nucleotides: TGTGCCAGCAGCTTAGGGGCAGGGGCCCCGAGAGAGTTCTTC. Protein: CASSLGAGAPREFF.

This chain uses TRBV19 with TRBJ2-1; maybe TRBD2 (5 bases). Between the trimmed V and J ends, which lost 6 bases and 7 bases, there was a span of 19 bases. Germline V gives CDR1 LNHDA, CDR2 SQIVND (reference sequence). This CDR3 has 15 residues. The CDR3 loop reads CASRAPSWRGNEQFF. Written as DNA, the CDR3 is TGTGCCAGTAGGGCCCCTTCTTGGCGAGGGAATGAGCAGTTCTTC.

This clone has a handful of counts. This chain links TRBV6-5 with TRBJ2-2; 7 bases match TRBD1. CDR1 MNHEY and CDR2 SVGAGI come from the germline V gene. The CDR3 length is 15 residues. V lost 6 bases to trimming and J lost 0 bases; unmatched junction nucleotides: 4. CDR3 protein: CASRRQGANTGELFF. CDR3 in DNA: TGTGCCAGCAGACGACAGGGAGCGAACACCGGGGAGCTGTTTTTT.

This rearrangement joins TRBV7-2 to TRBJ2-3; D unclear. Germline assignment: CDR1 SGHTA and CDR2 FQGNSA. The length of the CDR3 is 12 residues. The V and J ends lost 6 bases and 2 bases respectively, with 6 bases between them. The CDR3 loop is CASSPNTDTQYF. The DNA for the CDR3 is TGTGCCAGCAGTCCTAACACAGATACGCAGTATTTT.

This clone was detected only once. The chain employs TRBV7-2 and TRBJ2-5; TRBD2 matches 8 bases. V shed 0 bases and J 4 bases; nucleotides not matched to a gene: 7. The length of the CDR3 is 16 residues. Germline V lookup: CDR1 SGHTA, CDR2 FQGNSA. As DNA, the CDR3 is TGTGCCAGCAGCTTAGCGTTCAGGGCGGGAGGAGAGACCCAGTACTTC. This encodes CASSLAFRAGGETQYF. The full variable domain, completed using reference TRBV7-2 and TRBJ2-5, is GAGVSQSPSNKVTEKGKDVELRCDPISGHTALYWYRQSLGQGLEFLIYFQGNSAPDKSGLPSDRFSAERTGGSVSTLTIQRTQQEDSAVYLCASSLAFRAGGETQYFGPGTRLLVL.

V usage is TRBV12-5 and J usage is TRBJ1-4; the D gene is possibly TRBD1 (5 bases). The CDR3 totals 16 residues. Germline lookup yields CDR1 LGHNT and CDR2 FRNRAP. Between the trimmed V and J ends, which lost 2 bases and 5 bases, there was a span of 15 bases. In DNA form, the CDR3 reads TGTGCTAGTGGTTTGAGCGGCCGGGGGACCAATGAAAAACTGTTTTTT. This sequence encodes CASGLSGRGTNEKLFF.

V gene TRBV28 combines with J gene TRBJ1-5; 7 bases fit TRBD1. Germline-derived CDR1 and CDR2 are MDHEN and SYDVKM. The CDR3 is 13 amino acids. J gave up 9 bases and V 5 bases, and 7 bases lay outside the gene matches. CDR3 sequence (DNA): TGTGCCAGCAGTCCATACAGGGGCTTGCCCCAGCATTTT. Translation: CASSPYRGLPQHF.

This clone was counted once. The J gene is TRBJ2-3, the V gene TRBV10-1, with a tentative D call TRBD1 (6 bases). Germline CDR1 is WNHNN and CDR2 is SYGVQD (reference sequence). Trimming pared 4 bases from V and 4 bases from J, leaving 6 bases between. The CDR3 extends over 12 amino acids. As DNA, the CDR3 is TGCGCCAGCAGTGCAGGGGCAGATACGCAGTATTTT. Residues: CASSAGADTQYF.

This chain joins TRBV6-1 and TRBJ2-7, with D possibly matching TRBD1 (6 bases). The ends were cut back, 11 bases at V and 0 bases at J, with 20 bases in the middle. Looked up from germline, CDR1 is MNHNS and CDR2 is SASEGT. The CDR3 extends over 15 amino acids. CDR3 residues: CAALGGRRISYEQYF. CDR3 in DNA: TGTGCCGCCCTAGGGGGACGCAGGATCTCCTACGAGCAGTACTTC.

This clone was picked up one time. The J gene is TRBJ1-2, the V gene TRBV9, with D unresolved. The CDR3 totals 13 residues. Germline CDR1 reads SGDLS; CDR2 reads YYNGEE. Trimming pared 0 bases from V and 6 bases from J, leaving 9 bases between. Here the CDR3 DNA reads TGTGCCAGCAGCGTAGGCACAACGAATGGCTACACCTTC. Its protein is CASSVGTTNGYTF.